The clone carrying this T cell receptor (beta chain) was seen ten or more times. Its antigen is unidentified. MiXCR, applied by TCRdb to the 5' RACE reads, yields one record per CDR3 protein. The data contain 150,000 to 200,000 distinct CDR3 sequences, around 19% of them seen just once; the ten biggest clones take up 7.8%. The source of the sample is a study of CD8 T cells in ankylosing spondylitis. Study observations and caveats: A motif in TCR beta, a set of roughly 8 highly homologous variants, appeared characteristic of ankylosing spondylitis blood.

CDR1 and CDR2 (germline): SQVTM, ANQGSEA. The V and J ends lost 6 bases and 4 bases respectively, with 20 bases between them. The CDR3 runs 15 residues. The gene calls are TRBV29-1 and TRBJ2-3, with D perhaps TRBD1 or TRBD2 (6 bases each). Sample: blood, either unsorted or a sorted T cell fraction (not recorded which). This clonotype originated in a male donor with ankylosing spondylitis or in good health (not recorded which). Here the CDR3 reads CSVYEGIGGSDTQYF. CDR3 bases: TGCAGCGTCTACGAGGGGATCGGGGGCTCAGATACGCAGTATTTT.